The 26 T cell receptor beta chains in this list originate from one sample, sequenced in a study of cytomegalovirus exposure and HLA in healthy donors. Primers: 60 Vbeta forward and 13 Jbeta reverse. Using immunoSEQ multiplex PCR, the repertoire was profiled, and TCRdb retains in-frame clones only, with some absent. Among about 140,000 clones listed, approximately 80% were seen once. Sequenced sample: PBMCs. These receptor sequences come from a man between 35 and 55 years old in good health and CMV-seronegative.

The chain combines TRBV7-9 with TRBJ1-2; TRBD1 matches at 9 bases. V dropped 4 bases and J dropped 4; count of bases not matched to a gene: 13. The CDR3 covers 17 residues. Germline CDR1 SEHNR, CDR2 FQNEAQ (reference sequence). In DNA form, the CDR3 reads TGTGCCAGCAGCTCCCCTCGAAAACAGGGGGCAGGCTATGGCTACACCTTC. Translating it yields CASSSPRKQGAGYGYTF.

The rearrangement joins TRBV30 to TRBJ2-4; possible D gene TRBD1, 7 bases. Germline V gene data show CDR1 as GTSNPN and CDR2 as SVGIG (reference sequence). V lost 7 bases, J lost 6 bases, and 13 bases lay in between. The CDR3 has 12 residues. The CDR3 loop reads CALSQGGNIQYF. DNA for the CDR3: TGTGCCTTGAGCCAGGGGGGAAACATTCAGTACTTC.

This chain links TRBV5-1 with TRBJ2-1; TRBD1 agrees at 7 bases. Losses at the gene ends were 5 bases for V and 8 bases for J; bases not matched to a gene: 4. CDR1 and CDR2 (germline): SGHRS, YFSETQ. The CDR3 is made up of 12 amino acids. DNA of the CDR3: TGCGCCAGCAGTACAGGGGTAGATGAGCAGTTCTTC. Its protein is CASSTGVDEQFF.

This clone was observed once. The V gene is TRBV10-2, the J gene TRBJ2-2; possibly TRBD1 for D (6 bases). The V end lost 2 bases, the J end lost 0 bases, and 10 bases lay between the germline ends. Germline V gene sequence: CDR1 WSHSY, CDR2 SAAADI. The CDR3 is 16 amino acids. Here the CDR3 reads CASSEPGQTNTGELFF. For the CDR3, the DNA is TGCGCCAGCAGTGAGCCGGGACAAACGAACACCGGGGAGCTGTTTTTT.

For the CDR3, the DNA is TGTGCCAGCAGCACAGGACAGGGTGGTAATTCACCCCTCCACTTT. This sequence encodes CASSTGQGGNSPLHF. This chain uses TRBV7-2 with TRBJ1-6, with 8 nucleotides matching TRBD1. The CDR3 spans 15 residues. V trimming: 5 bases; J trimming: 6 bases; junction bases outside the gene matches: 6. Per the germline V gene, CDR1 is SGHTA and CDR2 is FQGNSA. Full variable domain (rest looked up from reference TRBV7-2 and TRBJ1-6): GAGVSQSPSNKVTEKGKDVELRCDPISGHTALYWYRQSLGQGLEFLIYFQGNSAPDKSGLPSDRFSAERTGGSVSTLTIQRTQQEDSAVYLCASSTGQGGNSPLHFGNGTRLTVT.

V gene TRBV5-1 combines with J gene TRBJ2-7; 7 nucleotides agree with TRBD1. The CDR3 extends over 14 amino acids. V lost 0 bases, J lost 2 bases, and 2 bases stayed unmatched. Germline lookup yields CDR1 SGHRS and CDR2 YFSETQ. The DNA of the CDR3 is TGCGCCAGCAGCTTGGAAGGGGGCACCTACGAGCAGTACTTC. Protein: CASSLEGGTYEQYF.

This clone was seen only once. This chain uses TRBV9 with TRBJ1-2, with a weak D call TRBD1 (5 bases). Germline V gives CDR1 SGDLS, CDR2 YYNGEE. V was pared by 3 bases and J by 8 bases, with 11 bases between. There are 12 residues in the CDR3. The CDR3 region has the DNA TGTGCCAGCAGCGGCGGGGGAAACGGCTACACCTTC. Its protein product is CASSGGGNGYTF.

This clone has just one count. This rearrangement joins TRBV19 to TRBJ2-2, with D possibly TRBD1 on 5 matching bases. In germline, CDR1 is LNHDA, CDR2 SQIVND (reference sequence). This CDR3 contains 16 residues. V was pared by 5 bases and J by 4 bases, with 17 bases between. In nucleotides, the CDR3 is TGTGCCAGTAGTCCCCGATCGACAGTCCTCACCGGGGAGCTGTTTTTT. Translating it yields CASSPRSTVLTGELFF. The entire variable domain, with the rest obtained from reference TRBV19 and TRBJ2-2, is as follows: DGGITQSPKYLFRKEGQNVTLSCEQNLNHDAMYWYRQDPGQGLRLIYYSQIVNDFQKGDIAEGYSVSREKKESFPLTVTSAQKNPTAFYLCASSPRSTVLTGELFFGEGSRLTVL.

CDR3 region: CASSLESGQGVHNEQFF. The DNA of the CDR3 is TGCGCCAGCAGCTTGGAGTCGGGACAGGGGGTCCACAATGAGCAGTTCTTC. V gene TRBV5-1 combines with J gene TRBJ2-1; 11 nucleotides match TRBD1. The V gene's germline CDR1 is SGHRS and CDR2 YFSETQ. V trimming: 0 bases; J trimming: 5 bases; junction bases outside the gene matches: 7. The CDR3 has 17 residues.

The CDR3 region has the DNA TGTGCCAGCAGCTTAGCCGGACAGCAAGAGACCCAGTACTTC. It codes for CASSLAGQQETQYF. The chain is built from TRBV7-7 and TRBJ2-5, with D possibly TRBD1 on 6 matching bases. This CDR3 has 14 amino acids. The V gene lost 0 bases and the J gene lost 2 bases, with 7 bases spanning the gap. Germline CDR1 and CDR2: SSHAT and FNYEAQ (reference sequence). The variable domain in full, with the rest retrieved from reference TRBV7-7 and TRBJ2-5, is GAGVSQSPRYKVTKRGQDVTLRCDPISSHATLYWYQQALGQGPEFLTYFNYEAQPDKSGLPSDRFSAERPEGSISTLTIQRTEQRDSAMYRCASSLAGQQETQYFGPGTRLLVL.

In DNA form, the CDR3 reads TGTGCCAGCTCACCCCGACTGGCCATAGAGGCCCAGCATTTT. Protein: CASSPRLAIEAQHF. The chain combines TRBV18 with TRBJ1-5; D is unresolved. The V gene's germline CDR1 is KGHSH and CDR2 LQKENI. The CDR3 runs to 14 residues. V gave up 3 bases and J gave up 11 bases, with 17 bases separating them.

The chain carries TRBV5-6 and TRBJ2-7; D possibly corresponds to TRBD1 (6 bases). Trimming removed 5 bases at V and 5 bases at J, with 14 bases between. This CDR3 spans 13 amino acids. CDR1 is SGHDT and CDR2 is YYEEEE in the germline V gene. CDR3 bases: TGTGCCAGCAGAGTGACAGGAGCCCACGAGCAGTACTTC. Its translation: CASRVTGAHEQYF.

Comments on this clone: This same CDR3 is encoded by further DNA sequences in the sample. This rearrangement joins TRBV4-1 to TRBJ2-4, with 11 bases lining up with TRBD2. CDR1 and CDR2 from the germline V gene are MGHRA and YSYEKL. Losses at the gene ends were 3 bases for V and 0 bases for J; bases not matched to a gene: 7. This CDR3 has 18 amino acids. The CDR3 is CASSHGLAGGRAKNIQYF. The CDR3 coding sequence is TGCGCCAGCAGCCACGGTCTAGCGGGGGGACGAGCCAAAAACATTCAGTACTTC.

This rearrangement joins TRBV6-5 to TRBJ2-7; TRBD1 aligns across 7 bases. The germline CDR1 and CDR2 sequences are MNHEY and SVGAGI. V gave up 6 bases and J gave up 5 bases; unmatched junction bases: 10. The CDR3 consists of 14 residues. As DNA, the CDR3 is TGTGCCAGCAGAGAGACAGGGAATATGAACGAGCAGTACTTC. Its protein product is CASRETGNMNEQYF.

The chain has TRBV11-2 and TRBJ2-3; D possibly corresponds to TRBD1 (6 bases). This CDR3 region has 15 residues. CDR1 is SGHAT, CDR2 FQNNGV, per germline. Trimming shortened V by 4 bases and J by 0 bases, and 11 bases separated the two germline ends. In DNA, the CDR3 is TGTGCCAGCAGCTCGGACAGATCTAGCACAGATACGCAGTATTTT. Translating gives CASSSDRSSTDTQYF.

The V call is TRBV5-4, the J call TRBJ1-6; 7 bases agree with TRBD1. V was clipped by 0 bases and J by 10 bases; unmatched bases: 10. CDR3 length equals 16 residues. In germline, CDR1 is SGHNT, CDR2 YYREEE (reference sequence). CDR3 sequence reads: CASSLEYHRGESPLHF. The CDR3 DNA reads as TGTGCCAGCAGCTTGGAGTACCACAGGGGTGAATCACCCCTCCACTTT.

This chain connects TRBV19 to TRBJ1-4; TRBD1 matches 12 bases. The V and J ends lost 6 bases and 4 bases, in that order; junction bases with no gene match: 12. The CDR3 length is 18 residues. CDR1 is LNHDA and CDR2 is SQIVND in the germline V gene (reference sequence). The CDR3 region is CASRTGTGGVGSNEKLFF. As DNA, the CDR3 is TGTGCCAGTAGGACCGGGACAGGGGGCGTGGGAAGTAATGAAAAACTGTTTTTT.

CDR3 residues: CASSIPGGKSTEAFF. Here the CDR3 DNA reads TGTGCCAGTAGTATTCCAGGGGGGAAGAGCACTGAAGCTTTCTTT. The chain recombines TRBV19 with TRBJ1-1; 7 bases are a match to TRBD1. The ends lost 3 bases at V and 4 bases at J; junction bases unmatched: 8. The CDR3 runs to 15 residues. Germline lookup yields CDR1 LNHDA and CDR2 SQIVND (reference sequence).

The chain couples TRBV7-2 to TRBJ2-5, with D uncertain. Per the germline V gene, CDR1 is SGHTA and CDR2 is FQGNSA. The CDR3 spans 13 residues. Trimming took off 1 base at V and 2 bases at J, with 5 bases between the two ends. Here the CDR3 DNA reads TGTGCCAGCAGCTTAGGTCCGCAAGAGACCCAGTACTTC. Translated, it gives CASSLGPQETQYF.

V gene TRBV7-3 combines with J gene TRBJ2-3, with 11 bases fitting TRBD1. Trimming took 5 bases from V and 3 from J; bases not matched to a gene: 7. Germline V CDR1 and CDR2: SGHTA, FQGTGA. The CDR3 sequence is 16 residues long. CDR3 sequence: CASSVGTGGGTDTQYF. CDR3 in DNA: TGTGCCAGCAGCGTCGGGACAGGGGGGGGGACAGATACGCAGTATTTT.

The V gene is TRBV19, the J gene TRBJ1-2; D remains unclear. Germline V gene lookup returns CDR1 LNHDA and CDR2 SQIVND (reference sequence). The ends were cut back, 4 bases at V and 2 bases at J, with 20 bases in the middle. The CDR3 has 17 residues. The DNA for the CDR3 is TGTGCCAGTAGTACTGGCCCCATTACGAACCGAAACTATGGCTACACCTTC. Amino acids: CASSTGPITNRNYGYTF.

The rearrangement joins TRBV28 to TRBJ2-2; tentative D call: TRBD1 (6 bases). The V end lost 1 base, the J end lost 4 bases, and 10 bases lay between the germline ends. The CDR3 is made up of 15 amino acids. Germline V gives CDR1 MDHEN, CDR2 SYDVKM. CDR3 protein: CASSLSGVGTGELFF. In DNA form, the CDR3 reads TGTGCCAGCAGTTTATCAGGGGTGGGCACCGGGGAGCTGTTTTTT.

In nucleotides, the CDR3 is TGTGCCAGCAGCTTAGTCCGGGCAGGGCATAGCGCTTTCTTT. Amino acids: CASSLVRAGHSAFF. The rearrangement links TRBV11-2 to TRBJ1-1, with D perhaps matching TRBD1 (5 bases). V lost 1 base and J lost 11, with 17 bases in between. Germline lookup yields CDR1 SGHAT and CDR2 FQNNGV. The CDR3 loop spans 14 amino acids. Using reference TRBV11-2 and TRBJ1-1 for the parts outside the CDR3, the full variable domain is EAGVAQSPRYKIIEKRQSVAFWCNPISGHATLYWYQQILGQGPKLLIQFQNNGVVDDSQLPKDRFSAERLKGVDSTLKIQPAKLEDSAVYLCASSLVRAGHSAFFGQGTRLTVV.

V is TRBV19 and J is TRBJ1-5, with D possibly matching TRBD1 (6 bases). CDR3 length: 15 amino acids. Between the trimmed V and J ends, which lost 3 bases and 6 bases, there was a span of 15 bases. The V gene's germline CDR1 is LNHDA and CDR2 SQIVND (reference sequence). The CDR3 DNA reads TGTGCCAGTAGTATTGTGGGGGCAACGGGTCAGCCCCAGCATTTT. It encodes CASSIVGATGQPQHF. The full variable domain, with the rest looked up from reference TRBV19 and TRBJ1-5, is DGGITQSPKYLFRKEGQNVTLSCEQNLNHDAMYWYRQDPGQGLRLIYYSQIVNDFQKGDIAEGYSVSREKKESFPLTVTSAQKNPTAFYLCASSIVGATGQPQHFGDGTRLSIL.

This sequence joins TRBV7-6 and TRBJ2-2; D perhaps matches TRBD1 (5 bases). From germline, CDR1 is SGHVS and CDR2 FNYEAQ. The V end was cut by 5 bases, the J end by 6 bases, with 7 bases between. The CDR3 sequence is 12 residues long. The CDR3 DNA is TGTGCCAGCAGCCAAGGGGCCGGGGAGCTGTTTTTT. Translating it yields CASSQGAGELFF.

This chain joins TRBV4-3 and TRBJ2-7, with TRBD2 matching over 15 bases. CDR3 length: 16 amino acids. Germline V gene lookup returns CDR1 LGHNA and CDR2 YSLEER. V dropped 2 bases and J dropped 5; count of bases not matched to a gene: 4. CDR3 bases: TGCGCCAGCAGCCAAAAGGGACTAGCGGGGGGCGACGAGCAGTACTTC. Its protein is CASSQKGLAGGDEQYF.